These 7 T cell receptor beta chains were sequenced from one sample in a study of STAT5B mutations in CD4+ large granular lymphocyte leukemia. This table comes from immunoSEQ multiplex PCR, and its TCRdb copy is limited to in-frame clones, with some not included. The repertoire holds roughly 46,000 clones, with roughly 80% as singletons. Sequencing was done on a sample of CD4+ T cells from blood buffy coats. These receptor sequences come from a human donor in good health.

The V and J genes are TRBV6-1 and TRBJ2-1; D gene unclear. Germline V lookup: CDR1 MNHNS, CDR2 SASEGT. Trimming removed 2 bases at V and 9 bases at J, with 14 bases between. The CDR3 extends over 14 amino acids. This chain's CDR3 is CASSEFRIRSEQFF. The CDR3 coding sequence is TGTGCCAGCAGTGAATTTCGTATAAGAAGTGAGCAGTTCTTC.

The CDR3 DNA reads as TGTGCCAGCAGCTTGGAAGGGGTGAGGACCGGGGAGCTGTTTTTT. It codes for CASSLEGVRTGELFF. V gene TRBV5-6 combines with J gene TRBJ2-2; weak D call: TRBD1 (5 bases). CDR3 size: 15 residues. Looked up from germline, CDR1 is SGHDT and CDR2 is YYEEEE. The germline V and J ends were trimmed by 0 bases and 5 bases, with 11 bases remaining between them.

The chain couples TRBV10-3 to TRBJ1-5; D not certain. Deletions cut 5 bases from V and 0 bases from J, with 14 bases between. Germline lookup yields CDR1 ENHRY and CDR2 SYGVKD. CDR3 length: 16 amino acids. The CDR3 spells CAISRAGRGSNQPQHF. As DNA, the CDR3 is TGTGCCATCAGTCGAGCTGGCCGAGGTAGCAATCAGCCCCAGCATTTT.

The chain carries TRBV30 and TRBJ2-3; no clear D. CDR3 length equals 14 residues. Trimming pared 4 bases from V and 3 bases from J, leaving 14 bases between. CDR1 and CDR2 from the germline V gene are GTSNPN and SVGIG (reference sequence). CDR3 residues: CAWKEGLGTDTQYF. The CDR3, as DNA: TGTGCCTGGAAGGAAGGGTTAGGAACAGATACGCAGTATTTT.

This clone was picked up a small number of times. V is TRBV7-3 and J is TRBJ2-5; 8 bases align to TRBD1. Germline CDR1 SGHTA, CDR2 FQGTGA. This CDR3 has 13 amino acids. The V segment lost 5 bases and the J segment 5 bases; nucleotides outside the gene matches: 4. In DNA, the CDR3 is TGTGCCAGCAGCATCGACAGGGGTGAGACCCAGTACTTC. Protein: CASSIDRGETQYF.

This clone was counted only a few times. V usage is TRBV5-8 and J usage is TRBJ1-5, with a tentative D call TRBD1 (6 bases). CDR3 length: 15 residues. Trimming stripped 4 bases from V and 0 bases from J, with 11 bases between. In germline, CDR1 is SGHTS, CDR2 YDEGEE. CDR3 bases: TGTGCCAGCAGCCTCAGGGGATATAGCAATCAGCCCCAGCATTTT. Residues: CASSLRGYSNQPQHF.

This chain connects TRBV7-3 to TRBJ2-3, with 9 bases identical to TRBD2. The junction had 8 bases not matched to a gene; V was cut back by 3 bases and J by 7 bases. The CDR3 sequence is 15 residues long. Germline values: CDR1 SGHTA, CDR2 FQGTGA. CDR3 sequence: CASSLGGGARNTQYF. In DNA, the CDR3 is TGTGCCAGCAGCTTGGGCGGGGGGGCCAGAAATACGCAGTATTTT.